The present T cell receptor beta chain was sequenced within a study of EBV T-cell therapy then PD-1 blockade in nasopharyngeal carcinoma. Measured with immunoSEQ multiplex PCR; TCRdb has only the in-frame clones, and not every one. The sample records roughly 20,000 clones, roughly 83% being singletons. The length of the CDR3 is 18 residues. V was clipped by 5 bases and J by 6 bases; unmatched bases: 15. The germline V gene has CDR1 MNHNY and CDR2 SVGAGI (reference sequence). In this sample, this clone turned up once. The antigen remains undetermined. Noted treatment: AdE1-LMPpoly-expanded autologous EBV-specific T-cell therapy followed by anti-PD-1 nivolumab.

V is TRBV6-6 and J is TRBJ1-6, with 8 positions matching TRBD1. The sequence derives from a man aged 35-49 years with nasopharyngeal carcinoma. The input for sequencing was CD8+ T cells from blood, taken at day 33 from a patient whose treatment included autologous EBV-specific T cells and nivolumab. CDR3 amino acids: CASSPFPDRDLGNSPLHF. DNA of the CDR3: TGTGCCAGCAGTCCATTCCCGGACAGGGACTTAGGTAATTCACCCCTCCACTTT.